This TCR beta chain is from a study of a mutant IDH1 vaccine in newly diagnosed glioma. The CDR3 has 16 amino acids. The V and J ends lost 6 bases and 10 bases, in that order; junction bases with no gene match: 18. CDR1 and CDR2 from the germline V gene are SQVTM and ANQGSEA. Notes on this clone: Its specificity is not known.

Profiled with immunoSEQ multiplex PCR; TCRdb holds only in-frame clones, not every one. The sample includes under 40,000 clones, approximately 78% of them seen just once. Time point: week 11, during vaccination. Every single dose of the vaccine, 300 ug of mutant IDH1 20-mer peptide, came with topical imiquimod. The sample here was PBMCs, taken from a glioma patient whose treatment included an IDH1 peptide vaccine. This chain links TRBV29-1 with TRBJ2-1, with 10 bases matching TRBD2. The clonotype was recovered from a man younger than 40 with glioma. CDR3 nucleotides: TGCAGCGTCGCATTTCCGGGGGGACTAGCGCTTCGGGAGCAGTTCTTC. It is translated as CSVAFPGGLALREQFF.